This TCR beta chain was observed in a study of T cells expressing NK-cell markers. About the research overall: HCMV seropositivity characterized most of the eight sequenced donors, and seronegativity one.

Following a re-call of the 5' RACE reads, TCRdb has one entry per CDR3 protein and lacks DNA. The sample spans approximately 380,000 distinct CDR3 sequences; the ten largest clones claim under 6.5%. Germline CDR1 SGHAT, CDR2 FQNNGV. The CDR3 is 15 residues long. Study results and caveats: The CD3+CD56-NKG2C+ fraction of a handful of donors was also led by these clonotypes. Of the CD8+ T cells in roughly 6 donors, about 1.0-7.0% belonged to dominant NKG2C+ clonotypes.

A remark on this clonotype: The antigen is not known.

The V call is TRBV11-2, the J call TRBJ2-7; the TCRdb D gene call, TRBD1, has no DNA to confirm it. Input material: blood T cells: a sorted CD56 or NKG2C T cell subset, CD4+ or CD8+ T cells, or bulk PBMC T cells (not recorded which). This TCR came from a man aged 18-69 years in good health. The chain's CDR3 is CASSHGTSEPYEQYF.